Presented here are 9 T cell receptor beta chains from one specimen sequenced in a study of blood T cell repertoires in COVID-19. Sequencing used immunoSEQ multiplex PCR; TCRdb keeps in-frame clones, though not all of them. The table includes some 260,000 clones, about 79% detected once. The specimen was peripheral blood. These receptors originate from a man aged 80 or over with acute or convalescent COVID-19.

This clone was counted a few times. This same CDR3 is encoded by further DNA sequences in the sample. CDR3 DNA: TGTGCCAGCAGTTTAGGGGCAGGGAACTATGGCTACACCTTC. Translation: CASSLGAGNYGYTF. This chain connects TRBV28 to TRBJ1-2, with D tentatively TRBD1 (5 bases). With 2 bases removed from V and 2 bases from J, the gap between germline ends came to 9 bases. There are 14 residues in the CDR3. CDR1 is MDHEN and CDR2 is SYDVKM in the germline V gene.

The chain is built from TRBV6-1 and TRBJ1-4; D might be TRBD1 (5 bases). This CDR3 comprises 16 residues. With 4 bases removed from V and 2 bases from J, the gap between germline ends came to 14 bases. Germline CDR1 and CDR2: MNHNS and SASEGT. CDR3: CASSALGGETNEKLFF. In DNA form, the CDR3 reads TGTGCCAGCAGTGCCCTGGGAGGGGAGACTAATGAAAAACTGTTTTTT.

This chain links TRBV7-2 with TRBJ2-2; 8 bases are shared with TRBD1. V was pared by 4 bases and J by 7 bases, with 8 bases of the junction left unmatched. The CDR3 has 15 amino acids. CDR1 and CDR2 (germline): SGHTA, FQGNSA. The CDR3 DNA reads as TGTGCCAGCAGCTCCTCAGGGGGCGCGAGCGGGGAGCTGTTTTTT. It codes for CASSSSGGASGELFF.

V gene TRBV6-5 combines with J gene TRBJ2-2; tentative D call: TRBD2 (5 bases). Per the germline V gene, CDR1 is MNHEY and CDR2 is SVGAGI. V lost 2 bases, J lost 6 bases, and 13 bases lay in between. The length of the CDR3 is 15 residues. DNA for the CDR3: TGTGCCAGCAGTTACCTTGCGGGCCAGCCCGGGGAGCTGTTTTTT. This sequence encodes CASSYLAGQPGELFF.

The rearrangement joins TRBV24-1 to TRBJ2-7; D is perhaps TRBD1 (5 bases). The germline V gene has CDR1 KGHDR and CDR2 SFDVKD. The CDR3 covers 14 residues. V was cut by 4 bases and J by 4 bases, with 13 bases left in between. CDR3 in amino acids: CATSDVRQPYEQYF. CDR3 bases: TGTGCCACCAGTGACGTAAGACAGCCGTACGAGCAGTACTTC.

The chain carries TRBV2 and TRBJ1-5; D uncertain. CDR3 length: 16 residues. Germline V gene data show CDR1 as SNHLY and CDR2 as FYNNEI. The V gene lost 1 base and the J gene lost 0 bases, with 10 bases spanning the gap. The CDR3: CASSEVSQSSNQPQHF. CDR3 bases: TGTGCCAGCAGTGAAGTGTCTCAGTCTAGCAATCAGCCCCAGCATTTT.

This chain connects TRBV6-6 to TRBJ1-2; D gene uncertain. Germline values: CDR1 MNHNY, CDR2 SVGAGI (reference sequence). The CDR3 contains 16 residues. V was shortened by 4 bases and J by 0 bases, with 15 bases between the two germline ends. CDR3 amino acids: CASSSRTPGTNYGYTF. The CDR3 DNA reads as TGTGCCAGCAGTTCACGGACTCCCGGGACTAACTATGGCTACACCTTC.

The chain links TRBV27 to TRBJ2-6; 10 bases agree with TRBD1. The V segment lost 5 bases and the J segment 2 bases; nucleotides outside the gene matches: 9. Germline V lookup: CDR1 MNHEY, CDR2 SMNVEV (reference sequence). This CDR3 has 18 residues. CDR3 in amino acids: CASSPLRQGAPGANVLTF. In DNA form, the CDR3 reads TGTGCCAGCAGTCCCCTCCGACAGGGGGCGCCTGGGGCCAACGTCCTGACTTTC.

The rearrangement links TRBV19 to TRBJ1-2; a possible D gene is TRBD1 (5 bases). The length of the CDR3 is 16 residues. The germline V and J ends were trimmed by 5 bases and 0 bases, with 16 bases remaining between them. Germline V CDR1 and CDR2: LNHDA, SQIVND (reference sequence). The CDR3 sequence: CASSHLGTQANYGYTF. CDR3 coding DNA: TGTGCCAGTAGTCACCTCGGGACTCAAGCTAACTATGGCTACACCTTC. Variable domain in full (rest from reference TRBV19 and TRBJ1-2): DGGITQSPKYLFRKEGQNVTLSCEQNLNHDAMYWYRQDPGQGLRLIYYSQIVNDFQKGDIAEGYSVSREKKESFPLTVTSAQKNPTAFYLCASSHLGTQANYGYTFGSGTRLTVV.